The 10 T cell receptor beta chains reported below all come from one sample, sequenced in a study of regulatory T cells in long-lasting Graves disease. This sample's time point: newly diagnosed GD, antithyroid drugs for less than 3 months. After RNA was extracted from PBMCs, the TCR library was made from it. Building of the TCR beta libraries involved iRepertoire HTBI primers and Arm-PCR of CDR3 regions. One entry per CDR3 protein, called by TCRdb with MiXCR from the multiplex PCR reads. The data hold 400,000 to 500,000 distinct CDR3 sequences, with around 14% observed a single time. The data also belong to a second study, concerning T cells in Graves' hyperthyroidism and ophthalmopathy.

Here the sequenced sample was peripheral blood mononuclear cells (PBMCs), taken at new diagnosis, from a patient treated with antithyroid drugs. These receptors all stem from a woman between 25 and 40 years old with Graves disease.

This clonotype has ten or more counts. The V gene is TRBV30, the J gene TRBJ1-1; D may be TRBD1 (5 bases). Germline CDR1 GTSNPN, CDR2 SVGIG (reference sequence). The CDR3 has 13 amino acids. V was shortened by 0 bases and J by 4 bases, with 9 bases between the two germline ends. CDR3 bases: TGTGCCTGGAGTGTACGTGGGGGCACTGAAGCTTTCTTT. Protein: CAWSVRGGTEAFF.

The DNA for the CDR3 is TGTGCCAGCAGCTCCTACACAGGGTTGACCTACGAGCAGTACTTC. It translates to CASSSYTGLTYEQYF. The V and J genes are TRBV5-6 and TRBJ2-7; possibly TRBD1 for D (6 bases). Germline V gives CDR1 SGHDT, CDR2 YYEEEE. V was cut by 3 bases and J by 2 bases, with 15 bases left in between. The CDR3 runs 15 residues.

The chain has TRBV4-1 and TRBJ2-2; D is undetermined. The CDR3 totals 18 residues. The germline gives CDR1 MGHRA, CDR2 YSYEKL. V lost 2 bases and J 0 bases, leaving 16 bases between the germline ends. The CDR3 DNA is TGCGCCAGCAGCCAACCCCATCAAAAGACGGCGAACACCGGGGAGCTGTTTTTT. Amino acids: CASSQPHQKTANTGELFF.

This clonotype occurred many times. The chain links TRBV2 to TRBJ2-5, with unresolved D. V gave up 7 bases and J gave up 1 base, with 10 bases separating them. The CDR3 has 13 amino acids. Per germline, CDR1 SNHLY and CDR2 FYNNEI. The CDR3: CASISQIQETQYF. For the CDR3, the DNA is TGTGCCAGCATTAGCCAGATCCAAGAGACCCAGTACTTC. The full variable domain, completed using reference TRBV2 and TRBJ2-5, is EPEVTQTPSHQVTQMGQEVILRCVPISNHLYFYWYRQILGQKVEFLVSFYNNEISEKSEIFDDQFSVERPDGSNFTLKIRSTKLEDSAMYFCASISQIQETQYFGPGTRLLVL.

In its sample, this clonotype was seen many times. The rearrangement uses TRBV5-1 and TRBJ2-7; 16 bases map to TRBD2. Germline-derived CDR1 and CDR2 are SGHRS and YFSETQ. This CDR3 spans 18 amino acids. With 0 bases clipped from V and 3 bases from J, the junction kept 6 bases outside the gene matches. The CDR3 DNA sequence: TGCGCCAGCAGCTTGGGGGGACTAGCGGGAGGGGAGAACTACGAGCAGTACTTC. This translates into CASSLGGLAGGENYEQYF.

This clonotype showed up many times. The chain is built from TRBV20-1 and TRBJ1-5; D gene ambiguous. The CDR3 is 15 residues long. With 1 base removed from V and 3 bases from J, the gap between germline ends came to 13 bases. Germline CDR1 and CDR2: DFQATT and SNEGSKA (reference sequence). Written as DNA, the CDR3 is TGCAGTGCTAGAGTCCCTCCAGGTCCCAATCAGCCCCAGCATTTT. Its translation is CSARVPPGPNQPQHF.

This clonotype was seen ten or more times. The V call is TRBV29-1, the J call TRBJ2-5; D gene unclear. Looked up from germline, CDR1 is SQVTM and CDR2 is ANQGSEA. CDR3 length: 12 residues. Trimming removed 4 bases from V and 5 bases from J, with 11 bases in between. The CDR3 DNA is TGCAGCGTTGTGTCTGTACGGGAGACCCAGTACTTC. Its protein product is CSVVSVRETQYF.

Many counts were recorded for this clonotype. The rearrangement joins TRBV12-3 or TRBV12-4 to TRBJ2-5; 7 nucleotides align to TRBD1. The ends lost 6 bases at V and 6 bases at J; junction bases unmatched: 7. This CDR3 contains 13 residues. The CDR3 sequence is CASSKTGVQTQYF. CDR3 sequence (DNA): TGTGCCAGCAGCAAAACAGGGGTTCAGACCCAGTACTTC.

In the case of this clonotype: This may come from a read error, since a much larger clone is one base off. This chain connects TRBV28 to TRBJ1-5; no reliable D call. The CDR3 is 15 residues long. Deletions cut 7 bases from V and 6 bases from J, with 19 bases between. The germline gives CDR1 MDHEN, CDR2 SYDVKM. CDR3 sequence reads: CASTVTGSSGQPQHF. The CDR3 bases are TGTGCCAGCACTGTAACGGGTTCGTCGGGTCAGCCCCAGCATTTT.

This clonotype came up many times. The V gene is TRBV2, the J gene TRBJ1-5; maybe TRBD1 (6 bases). Trimming removed 3 bases at V and 10 bases at J, with 22 bases between. There are 16 residues in the CDR3. The germline V gene encodes CDR1 SNHLY and CDR2 FYNNEI. CDR3 nucleotide sequence: TGTGCCAGCAGTGAGGGGGGCAGACGCTACCAGCAACCCCAGCATTTT. Amino acid sequence: CASSEGGRRYQQPQHF.